The clone carrying this T cell receptor (beta chain) was observed a handful of times. These data originate in a study of blood T cell repertoires in COVID-19. Study-wide context: COVID-19 samples from acute and convalescent phases originated in the United States, Italy and Spain. T cells, B-cell-depleted T cells, or PBMCs provided the cDNA or gDNA that served as material.

Methods used by the authors: The authors estimated nucleated cell counts from reference gene primer amplification. Here immunoSEQ multiplex PCR was the method, and the copy in TCRdb shows in-frame clones only, minus some. The DNA was the basis for D and trimming; V, J and clone size are from that table. The sample includes roughly 220,000 clones, 85% to 90% of them seen just once. The CDR3 runs to 17 residues. V shed 8 bases, J shed 0 bases, and the junction held 13 bases outside the gene matches. Germline V gives CDR1 MDHEN, CDR2 SYDVKM. The sample comprised peripheral blood. The source is a man at least 80 years old with acute or convalescent COVID-19. The chain couples TRBV28 to TRBJ2-7, with 10 bases lining up with TRBD2. The CDR3 nucleotides read TGTGCCAGCCGCCCACTAGCGGGACTGCGAAGCTCCTACGAGCAGTACTTC. Amino acid sequence: CASRPLAGLRSSYEQYF.